This T cell receptor (beta chain) stems from a study of regulatory T cells in long-lasting Graves disease (dated by TCRdb to about 2021). Notes on the research overall: Persistent Graves' disease was defined as persistently positive TSH receptor autoantibodies together with antithyroid drug treatment for over 5 years. Peripheral blood TCR sequencing and RNA sequencing compared persistent Graves' disease patients with newly diagnosed Graves' disease patients. The study was registered as a clinical trial and conducted in China. TCR sequencing covered about 13 persistent and 20 newly diagnosed Graves' disease patients, some 35 samples in total. Antithyroid drugs had been taken for approximately 9.5 years on average by persistent Graves' disease patients in the clinical cohort.

The label giving this sample's time point can be read as: persistent/refractory GD, antithyroid drugs over 5 years with positive TRAb. For both TCR sequencing and RNA sequencing, RNA was extracted from PBMCs in TRIzol. The diagnosis of Graves' disease was made according to American Thyroid Association guidelines. Patients for the study were recruited at an endocrinology department in Xi'an, China. From each patient, nine milliliters of peripheral blood was collected into an EDTA anticoagulant tube. PBMCs were isolated by Ficoll Paque Plus density gradient separation without further T cell sorting. RNA quality was checked with an Agilent 2100 Bioanalyzer and agarose gel, and concentration with a NanoDrop 2000. The full study reports these points: TRBV28, TRBJ1-2 and TRBJ2-5 were preferentially used in persistent disease, while TRBV20-1 and TRBJ2-1 were favored in newly diagnosed disease. The study examined only peripheral blood because the primary lesion, thyroid tissue, could not be accessed. The authors acknowledged the small sample size as a limitation that may reduce accuracy. Persistent patients shared more public clonotypes among themselves (2,741) than newly diagnosed patients did (roughly 910). Only the TCR beta chain was sequenced and analyzed. Persistent Graves' disease patients showed lower TCR Shannon entropy and fewer highly expanded clones than newly diagnosed patients, suggesting clonal expansion.

Note on this clonotype: There is no known antigen for this receptor. This may be a read error, as it is one base from a much larger clone.

There are 14 amino acids in the CDR3, from cysteine to phenylalanine inclusive. The kept DNA is CDR3 alone, 42 bases in frame from the first base. V lost 0 bases and J lost 7 bases; the stretch between them is 7 bases long. For CDR1 and CDR2, the germline V gene lists SGHTA and FQGNSA. Libraries came from multiplex PCR. The data were produced on an Illumina HiSeq 4000. TCR beta libraries were built with iRepertoire HTBI primers and Arm-PCR amplification of CDR3 regions. Gel purification was performed on PCR products prior to sequencing. From the authors' description of their analysis: Gene usage analysis of CDR3 amino acid clonotypes used the 50 to 70 TRBV and 12 to 15 TRBJ segments found across samples. Filtered high-quality paired reads were merged into contigs using COPE and FqMerger. BLAST was used to align contigs to the IMGT TRBV, TRBD and TRBJ reference genes, and CDR3 was defined following IMGT. Any clonotype with a frequency above 0.1% was counted as a highly expanded clone. Shannon entropy was used to measure repertoire diversity, and the Gini coefficient was used to measure V-J evenness. A clonotype found in more than one individual was treated as public. TCRdb reprocessed the public reads (quality trimming at Q25 with fastp, clone calling with MiXCR) and kept in-frame beta chains. For every CDR3 protein sequence, its rows merge into one entry that carries the most common genes and DNA. What appears here as the V and J calls and clone size reflects TCRdb's work, not the paper's. Here the sample has a few hundred thousand distinct CDR3 sequences; about 20% occur a single time. About an eighth of the sample is held by the ten biggest clonotypes.

The source of this sequence is a female donor with Graves disease. Recombination connected TRBV7-2 to TRBJ1-6; no D segment can be confidently identified. Sequences were derived from peripheral blood mononuclear cells (PBMCs), sampled when the disease was refractory, from a patient treated with antithyroid drugs. The nucleotide sequence reads as follows: TGTGCCAGCAGCTTAGCAGGGCCCAATTCACCCCTCCACTTT. This codes for CASSLAGPNSPLHF. Full variable domain (CDR3 extended with the reference TRBV7-2 and TRBJ1-6 proteins): GAGVSQSPSNKVTEKGKDVELRCDPISGHTALYWYRQSLGQGLEFLIYFQGNSAPDKSGLPSDRFSAERTGGSVSTLTIQRTQQEDSAVYLCASSLAGPNSPLHFGNGTRLTVT.